These 8 T cell receptor beta chains came from one sample sequenced in a study of shared clonotypes between healthy human individuals. Measured with immunoSEQ multiplex PCR; TCRdb has only the in-frame clones, and not every one. The repertoire holds around 2,000,000 clones, with roughly 95% as singletons. The sequencing input was naive CD4+ T cells sorted from blood. Stated subset: CD45RA+ positively selected. All receptors come from a man younger than 35 in good health.

This clone was seen once. The chain is built from TRBV10-2 and TRBJ2-3; D is possibly TRBD1 (5 bases). The CDR3 sequence is 16 residues long. V lost 1 base to trimming and J lost 5 bases, with 16 bases between them. Germline values: CDR1 WSHSY, CDR2 SAAADI. The chain's CDR3 is CASSEWGSPKEDTQYF. CDR3 DNA: TGCGCCAGCAGTGAGTGGGGCTCACCCAAAGAAGATACGCAGTATTTT.

About this clone itself: Other DNA sequences in this specimen translate into the identical CDR3. The chain couples TRBV7-9 to TRBJ2-7; 8 bases fit TRBD2. The CDR3 has 13 residues. The junction had 1 base not matched to a gene; V was cut back by 4 bases and J by 2 bases. Germline V gene lookup returns CDR1 SEHNR and CDR2 FQNEAQ (reference sequence). The CDR3 is CASSSGLAYEQYF. For the CDR3, the DNA is TGTGCCAGCAGCTCGGGACTAGCCTACGAGCAGTACTTC.

V is TRBV2 and J is TRBJ1-2; no firm D call. CDR3 length: 15 residues. Germline-derived CDR1 and CDR2 are SNHLY and FYNNEI. V was pared by 3 bases and J by 4 bases, with 15 bases between. The CDR3 protein is CASSEGKVSGYGYTF. The CDR3 bases are TGTGCCAGCAGTGAGGGGAAGGTATCGGGCTATGGCTACACCTTC.

The CDR3 reads CASSNREGTNSPLHF. The CDR3 DNA follows: TGTGCCAGCAGCAACAGGGAGGGTACCAATTCACCCCTCCACTTT. The chain recombines TRBV27 with TRBJ1-6; tentative D call: TRBD1 (6 bases). Germline V CDR1 and CDR2: MNHEY, SMNVEV (reference sequence). The V and J ends lost 6 bases and 7 bases respectively, with 16 bases between them. The CDR3 loop spans 15 amino acids.

The chain has TRBV7-2 and TRBJ2-7; tentatively, D is TRBD1 or TRBD2 (6 bases each). CDR3 size: 15 residues. Trimming took 0 bases from V and 0 from J, leaving 9 bases between them. Germline CDR1 reads SGHTA; CDR2 reads FQGNSA. Here the CDR3 reads CASSLAGGGSYEQYF. CDR3 DNA: TGTGCCAGCAGCTTAGCGGGGGGCGGCTCCTACGAGCAGTACTTC.

On this clone: The sample holds other DNA sequences that translate to the same CDR3. This CDR3 is CASSLDGEGNTEAFF. CDR3 bases: TGTGCCAGCAGCTTGGACGGGGAGGGGAACACTGAAGCTTTCTTT. This chain uses TRBV5-4 with TRBJ1-1; D is ambiguous. CDR3 length: 15 amino acids. The germline V gene encodes CDR1 SGHNT and CDR2 YYREEE (reference sequence). V gave up 0 bases and J gave up 1 base, with 10 bases separating them.

This chain connects TRBV12-5 to TRBJ2-1, with 8 bases fitting TRBD1. The V gene's germline CDR1 is LGHNT and CDR2 FRNRAP. The J segment lost 6 bases and the V segment lost 4 bases, leaving 8 bases of the junction unmatched. The CDR3 spans 15 residues. The CDR3 spells CASGSGQGDGNEQFF. The CDR3 region has the DNA TGTGCTAGTGGTTCCGGACAGGGAGATGGCAATGAGCAGTTCTTC. Supplemented by reference TRBV12-5 and TRBJ2-1, the full variable domain reads DARVTQTPRHKVTEMGQEVTMRCQPILGHNTVFWYRQTMMQGLELLAYFRNRAPLDDSGMPKDRFSAEMPDATLATLKIQPSEPRDSAVYFCASGSGQGDGNEQFFGPGTRLTVL.

A note on this clone: Germline is not matched at one junction end, which may reflect a read error. The chain combines TRBV6-1 with TRBJ2-7, with unresolved D. The germline V gene encodes CDR1 MNHNS and CDR2 SASEGT. This CDR3 contains 8 residues. CDR3 bases: TGTGCCAGCAGTACAGTAGACTTC. Its translation is CASSTVDF.